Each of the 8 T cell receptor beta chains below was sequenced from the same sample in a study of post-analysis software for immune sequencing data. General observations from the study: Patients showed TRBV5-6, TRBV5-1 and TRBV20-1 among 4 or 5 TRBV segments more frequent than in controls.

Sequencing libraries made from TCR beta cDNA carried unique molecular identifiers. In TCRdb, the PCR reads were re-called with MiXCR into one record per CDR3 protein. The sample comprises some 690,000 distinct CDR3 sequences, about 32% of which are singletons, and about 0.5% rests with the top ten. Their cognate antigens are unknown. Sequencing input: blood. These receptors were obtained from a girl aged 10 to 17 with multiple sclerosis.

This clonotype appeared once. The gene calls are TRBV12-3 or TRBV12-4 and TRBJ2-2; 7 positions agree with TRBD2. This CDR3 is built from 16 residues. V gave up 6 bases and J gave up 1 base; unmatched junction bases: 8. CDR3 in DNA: TGTGCCAGCAGGCGACCGGGACTACGGAACACCGGGGAGCTGTTTTTT. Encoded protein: CASRRPGLRNTGELFF.

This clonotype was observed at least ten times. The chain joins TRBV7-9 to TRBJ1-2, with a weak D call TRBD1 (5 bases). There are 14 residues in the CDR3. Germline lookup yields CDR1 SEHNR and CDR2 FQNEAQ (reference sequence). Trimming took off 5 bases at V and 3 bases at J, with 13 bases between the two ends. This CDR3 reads CASSPLGRYYGYTF. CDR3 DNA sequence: TGTGCCAGCAGCCCTCTGGGACGCTACTATGGCTACACCTTC.

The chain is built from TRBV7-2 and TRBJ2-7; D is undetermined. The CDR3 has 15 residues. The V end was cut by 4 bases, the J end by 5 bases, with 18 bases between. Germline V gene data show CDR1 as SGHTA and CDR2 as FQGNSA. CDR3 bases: TGTGCCAGCAGCTCCCCCAGCCCCAAGGCCAACGAGCAGTACTTC. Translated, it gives CASSSPSPKANEQYF.

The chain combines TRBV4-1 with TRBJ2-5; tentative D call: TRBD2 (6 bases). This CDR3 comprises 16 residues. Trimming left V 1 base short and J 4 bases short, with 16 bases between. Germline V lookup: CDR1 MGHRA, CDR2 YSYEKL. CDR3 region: CASSQALPGGPETQYF. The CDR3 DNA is TGCGCCAGCAGCCAAGCCCTTCCCGGGGGTCCAGAGACCCAGTACTTC.

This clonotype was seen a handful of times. The CDR3 region has the DNA TGTGCTAGTGGTCCAGGGGGGGCCACAGATACGCAGTATTTT. It yields the protein CASGPGGATDTQYF. The rearrangement links TRBV12-5 to TRBJ2-3; the D call may be TRBD1 or TRBD2 (7 bases each). Germline lookup yields CDR1 LGHNT and CDR2 FRNRAP. This CDR3 has 14 amino acids. Trimming took off 5 bases at V and 2 bases at J, with 11 bases between the two ends.

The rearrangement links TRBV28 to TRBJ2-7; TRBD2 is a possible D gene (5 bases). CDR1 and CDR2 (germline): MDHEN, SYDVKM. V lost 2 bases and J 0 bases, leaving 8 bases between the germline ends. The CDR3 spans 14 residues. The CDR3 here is CASSLKGSSYEQYF. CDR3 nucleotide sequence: TGTGCCAGCAGTTTAAAAGGGAGCTCCTACGAGCAGTACTTC. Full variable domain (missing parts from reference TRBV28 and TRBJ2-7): DVKVTQSSRYLVKRTGEKVFLECVQDMDHENMFWYRQDPGLGLRLIYFSYDVKMKEKGDIPEGYSVSREKKERFSLILESASTNQTSMYLCASSLKGSSYEQYFGPGTRLTVT.

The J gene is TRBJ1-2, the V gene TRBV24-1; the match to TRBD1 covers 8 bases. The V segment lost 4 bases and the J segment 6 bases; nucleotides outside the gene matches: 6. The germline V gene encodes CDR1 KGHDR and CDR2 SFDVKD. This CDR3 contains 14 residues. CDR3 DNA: TGTGCCACCAGTGAGCCTGGACAGGGTAATGGCTACACCTTC. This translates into CATSEPGQGNGYTF.

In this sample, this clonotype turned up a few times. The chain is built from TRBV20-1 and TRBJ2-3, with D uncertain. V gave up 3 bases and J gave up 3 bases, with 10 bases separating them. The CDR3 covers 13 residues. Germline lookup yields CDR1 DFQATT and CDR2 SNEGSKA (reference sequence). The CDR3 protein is CSASVFSTDTQYF. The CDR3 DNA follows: TGCAGTGCTAGCGTCTTTTCAACAGATACGCAGTATTTT.